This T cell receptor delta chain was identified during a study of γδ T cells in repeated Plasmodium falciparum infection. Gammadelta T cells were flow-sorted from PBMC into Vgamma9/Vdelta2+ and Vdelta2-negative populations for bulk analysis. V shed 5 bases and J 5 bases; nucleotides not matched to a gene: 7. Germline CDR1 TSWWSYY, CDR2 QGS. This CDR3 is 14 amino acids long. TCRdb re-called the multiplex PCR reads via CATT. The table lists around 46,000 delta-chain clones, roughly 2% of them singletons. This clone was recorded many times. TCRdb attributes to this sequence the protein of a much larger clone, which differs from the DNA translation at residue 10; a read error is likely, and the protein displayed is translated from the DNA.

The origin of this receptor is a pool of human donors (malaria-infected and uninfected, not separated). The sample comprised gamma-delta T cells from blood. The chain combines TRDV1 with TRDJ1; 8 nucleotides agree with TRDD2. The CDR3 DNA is TGTGCTCTTGGGATTCTTCCTACAGAGGATAAACTCATCTTT. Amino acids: CALGILPTEDKLIF.